A selection of T cell receptor beta chains follows, all from one sample in a study of early stage breast cancer tumors. Some clones are missing from TCRdb's copy, which holds only in-frame ones; the method was immunoSEQ multiplex PCR. The table includes more than 20,000 clones, 75% to 80% detected once. Specimen: blood. These receptors came from a person between 60 and 70 years old with breast cancer. CDR3s include the opening cysteine and the closing phenylalanine or tryptophan. D genes are given only for firm matches. Clone size, where shown, is once, few, many, or a class for clones that have expanded.

TRBJ1-2 | TRBV6-5 | - | - | TGTGCCAGCAGTTACCTCGGACAGAGCTATGGCTACACCTTC | CASSYLGQSYGYTF
TRBJ2-7 | TRBV4-1 | - | - | TGCGCCAGCAGCCTCGAGGGGGGGACCTACGAGCAGTACTTC | CASSLEGGTYEQYF
TRBJ2-5 | TRBV7-8 | TRBD2 | - | TGTGCCAGCAGGGAAATTAGCGGGACTTTCCAAGAGACCCAGTACTTC | CASREISGTFQETQYF
TRBJ2-7 | TRBV7-9 | - | - | TGTGCCAGCAGCCTAACCAACATTGACTACGAGCAGTACTTC | CASSLTNIDYEQYF
TRBJ1-5 | TRBV7-6 | - | - | TGTGCCAGCAGCTTAACAGACAATCCTAATCAGCCCCAGCATTTT | CASSLTDNPNQPQHF
TRBJ1-4 | TRBV7-7 | - | - | TGTGCTAGCAGCTTAGACCCGGGCGAAAAACTGTTTTTT | CASSLDPGEKLFF
TRBJ2-1 | TRBV4-1 | - | - | TGCGCCAGCAGCCAAGTTGTACAGGGAACCAATGAGCAGTTCTTC | CASSQVVQGTNEQFF
TRBJ1-1 | TRBV25-1 | TRBD1 | - | TGTGCCAGCAGTGAATTTGGGAGGGGGCAGAACACTGAAGCTTTCTTT | CASSEFGRGQNTEAFF
TRBJ2-6 | TRBV6-5 | - | once | TGTGCCACCGTCGCAGGGTCTGGGGCCAACGTCCTGACTTTC | CATVAGSGANVLTF
TRBJ2-2 | TRBV10-1 | - | - | TGCGCCAGCAGTCTCGACCTAAACACCGGGGAGCTGTTTTTT | CASSLDLNTGELFF
TRBJ1-1 | TRBV6-1 | - | - | TGTGCCAGCAGTCCGGGCAGCGACACTGAAGCTTTCTTT | CASSPGSDTEAFF
TRBJ2-4 | TRBV7-8 | TRBD2 | - | TGTGCCAGCAGCTTAGATCAGGGAGGGTCGTCCAAAAACATTCAGTACTTC | CASSLDQGGSSKNIQYF
TRBJ2-7 | TRBV4-1 | - | medium-sized | TGCGCCAGCAGCCATGAAGACCACTCCAAACGCGAGCAGTACTTC | CASSHEDHSKREQYF
TRBJ2-1 | TRBV5-1 | - | - | TGCGCCAGCAGCTTGGTAGCGGAGACCTACAATGAGCAGTTCTTC | CASSLVAETYNEQFF
TRBJ2-6 | TRBV10-3 | - | - | TGTGCCATCAGTGACCCCTTAACAGGGTCTGGGGCCAACGTCCTGACTTTC | CAISDPLTGSGANVLTF
TRBJ2-2 | TRBV19 | - | - | TGTGCCAGTAGTATTCCTGGCGGGGAGCTGTTTTTT | CASSIPGGELFF
TRBJ1-1 | TRBV11-1 | - | - | TGTGCCAGCAGCCACCCGAGCGGTGAAGCTTTCTTT | CASSHPSGEAFF
TRBJ2-7 | TRBV30 | TRBD2 | - | TGTGCCTGGATCGGGGGGAGCTACGAGCAGTACTTC | CAWIGGSYEQYF
TRBJ1-2 | TRBV19 | - | few | TGTGCCAGTAGTGTTTCCGACGGTCTTGAAGGCTACACCTTC | CASSVSDGLEGYTF
TRBJ2-7 | TRBV7-2 | TRBD2 | - | TGTGCCAGCAGCTCCTCCCAGGCTAGCGGGTCTTACGAGCAGTACTTC | CASSSSQASGSYEQYF
TRBJ2-7 | TRBV11-2 | - | - | TGTGCCAGCAGCTTAGCTACAGGATCCTACGAGCAGTACTTC | CASSLATGSYEQYF
TRBJ2-5 | TRBV14 | - | - | TGTGCCAGCAGCCAAGTGACAGGCGTGGGTTCGACCCAGTACTTC | CASSQVTGVGSTQYF
TRBJ2-1 | TRBV6-4 | TRBD2 | - | TGTGCCAGCAGTCTAGCGGGAGGGAGTGAGCAGTTCTTC | CASSLAGGSEQFF
TRBJ2-7 | TRBV18 | TRBD1 | few | TGTGCCAGCTCACCGGGACAGGCCTCCTACGAGCAGTACTTC | CASSPGQASYEQYF
TRBJ2-3 | TRBV28 | TRBD1 | - | TGTGCCAGCACCACGACAGGGGGCATAGATACGCAGTATTTT | CASTTTGGIDTQYF
TRBJ1-5 | TRBV7-8 | TRBD1 | - | TGTGCCAGCAGCTTAGGGGGACAGACCTTCAATCAGCCCCAGCATTTT | CASSLGGQTFNQPQHF